This TCR beta chain came from a study of immune cell composition in non-small cell lung cancer (dated by TCRdb to about 2017). About the full investigation: Histologic subtype was assigned using H&E plus p63, CK5, Napsin A and TTF-1 immunohistochemistry, mainly lung adenocarcinoma or squamous cell carcinoma. Using Adaptive Biotechnologies, the researchers ran TCR-beta sequencing on around 35 paired NSCLC tumour and non-adjacent lung specimens, along with around 25 tumour-only specimens. Supplementary cohort #1, approximately 11 lung adenocarcinoma cases, had paired tumour/lung TCR-beta sequencing and TIL populations generated to assess tumour reactivity. Four tumour specimens that had TCR-beta data belonged to rare histological subtypes and were left out of the subtype comparisons. Summary of the overall study and its limitations: The reactivity cohort included only 10 cases, and whether tumour-reactive clones share sequences with the dominant in vivo tumour-associated clones was not shown. Nearly half of NSCLC cases had tumour-associated clones >0.5%, found in approximately 30% of adenocarcinomas compared with 75% to 80% of squamous carcinomas. Smoking pack-years did not significantly correlate with tumour TCR-beta clonality. In about nine adenocarcinoma cases, a strong correlation was found between maximal tumour-associated clone frequency and TIL tumour reactivity, whereas no such correlation was found between overall clonality and TIL tumour reactivity. Compared with lung adenocarcinoma tumours, lung squamous cell carcinoma showed significantly higher Top 10 clone scores and productive clonality.

Frozen aliquots of unsorted single-cell suspensions were used for genomic DNA extraction with the QIAamp DNA kit. The tumour samples consisted of non-small cell lung cancer tissue that had been surgically resected. Tissues arrived within 2 hours after resection and were immediately processed into single-cell suspensions. Tissue was mechanically dissociated and enzymatically digested with DNase I, collagenase I and hyaluronidase for less than 35 minutes at 37 °C, then filtered and RBC-lysed. TCR-beta CDR3 regions were amplified from genomic DNA by a two-step multiplex PCR, with the second step adding Illumina-compatible adaptors. TCR-beta immunosequencing was performed on an Illumina platform as a commercial immunoSEQ service. Turning to the authors' computational methods: Repertoires were summarised by productive clonality and by Top 10 Clones, defined as the percentage of T-cell templates derived from the ten most frequent sequences. Values for productive clonality spanned 0 to 1, where a value of 1 indicated a monoclonal population. Using log10 scatter plots, tumour-associated clones were identified as sequences that made up at least 0.1% of tumour T-cell templates yet were absent from the matched non-adjacent lung. Two-group comparisons used Student's t-tests, stages used ANOVA, and relationships used linear regression, analysed in GraphPad Prism7 and R. The table was pulled from immuneACCESS by TCRdb, which kept in-frame rearrangements only. Such tables lose some clones; where checked, under half of the loss comes from unresolved V genes, and the rest has no known cause. The V and J calls and the clone size are those of that table, but D and trimming were determined from the DNA. The sample records approximately 3,100 clones, 79% of which are singletons. The ten top clones hold 35% to 45% of the sample.

Remarks on this clone: It has no known antigen specificity. Base quality data are lacking; no much larger clone is found one base away.

V is clipped by 5 bases and J by 8 bases, and the sequence between their germline boundaries is 15 bases long. Including the terminal cysteine and phenylalanine, the CDR3 comprises 13 residues. Only CDR3 DNA is held: 39 bases, read in frame from base 1. The germline V gene (reference sequence) sets CDR1 to GTSNPN and CDR2 to SVGIG. The V and J segments used are TRBV30 and TRBJ1-4, and possibly TRBD1, on 5 matching bases. Sequenced input: lung tumor tissue. The origin of this receptor is a human donor with non-small cell lung cancer. The encoded CDR3 is CAWGRQGGEKLFF. The nucleotide sequence is given as TGTGCCTGGGGGCGGCAGGGCGGCGAAAAACTGTTTTTT.